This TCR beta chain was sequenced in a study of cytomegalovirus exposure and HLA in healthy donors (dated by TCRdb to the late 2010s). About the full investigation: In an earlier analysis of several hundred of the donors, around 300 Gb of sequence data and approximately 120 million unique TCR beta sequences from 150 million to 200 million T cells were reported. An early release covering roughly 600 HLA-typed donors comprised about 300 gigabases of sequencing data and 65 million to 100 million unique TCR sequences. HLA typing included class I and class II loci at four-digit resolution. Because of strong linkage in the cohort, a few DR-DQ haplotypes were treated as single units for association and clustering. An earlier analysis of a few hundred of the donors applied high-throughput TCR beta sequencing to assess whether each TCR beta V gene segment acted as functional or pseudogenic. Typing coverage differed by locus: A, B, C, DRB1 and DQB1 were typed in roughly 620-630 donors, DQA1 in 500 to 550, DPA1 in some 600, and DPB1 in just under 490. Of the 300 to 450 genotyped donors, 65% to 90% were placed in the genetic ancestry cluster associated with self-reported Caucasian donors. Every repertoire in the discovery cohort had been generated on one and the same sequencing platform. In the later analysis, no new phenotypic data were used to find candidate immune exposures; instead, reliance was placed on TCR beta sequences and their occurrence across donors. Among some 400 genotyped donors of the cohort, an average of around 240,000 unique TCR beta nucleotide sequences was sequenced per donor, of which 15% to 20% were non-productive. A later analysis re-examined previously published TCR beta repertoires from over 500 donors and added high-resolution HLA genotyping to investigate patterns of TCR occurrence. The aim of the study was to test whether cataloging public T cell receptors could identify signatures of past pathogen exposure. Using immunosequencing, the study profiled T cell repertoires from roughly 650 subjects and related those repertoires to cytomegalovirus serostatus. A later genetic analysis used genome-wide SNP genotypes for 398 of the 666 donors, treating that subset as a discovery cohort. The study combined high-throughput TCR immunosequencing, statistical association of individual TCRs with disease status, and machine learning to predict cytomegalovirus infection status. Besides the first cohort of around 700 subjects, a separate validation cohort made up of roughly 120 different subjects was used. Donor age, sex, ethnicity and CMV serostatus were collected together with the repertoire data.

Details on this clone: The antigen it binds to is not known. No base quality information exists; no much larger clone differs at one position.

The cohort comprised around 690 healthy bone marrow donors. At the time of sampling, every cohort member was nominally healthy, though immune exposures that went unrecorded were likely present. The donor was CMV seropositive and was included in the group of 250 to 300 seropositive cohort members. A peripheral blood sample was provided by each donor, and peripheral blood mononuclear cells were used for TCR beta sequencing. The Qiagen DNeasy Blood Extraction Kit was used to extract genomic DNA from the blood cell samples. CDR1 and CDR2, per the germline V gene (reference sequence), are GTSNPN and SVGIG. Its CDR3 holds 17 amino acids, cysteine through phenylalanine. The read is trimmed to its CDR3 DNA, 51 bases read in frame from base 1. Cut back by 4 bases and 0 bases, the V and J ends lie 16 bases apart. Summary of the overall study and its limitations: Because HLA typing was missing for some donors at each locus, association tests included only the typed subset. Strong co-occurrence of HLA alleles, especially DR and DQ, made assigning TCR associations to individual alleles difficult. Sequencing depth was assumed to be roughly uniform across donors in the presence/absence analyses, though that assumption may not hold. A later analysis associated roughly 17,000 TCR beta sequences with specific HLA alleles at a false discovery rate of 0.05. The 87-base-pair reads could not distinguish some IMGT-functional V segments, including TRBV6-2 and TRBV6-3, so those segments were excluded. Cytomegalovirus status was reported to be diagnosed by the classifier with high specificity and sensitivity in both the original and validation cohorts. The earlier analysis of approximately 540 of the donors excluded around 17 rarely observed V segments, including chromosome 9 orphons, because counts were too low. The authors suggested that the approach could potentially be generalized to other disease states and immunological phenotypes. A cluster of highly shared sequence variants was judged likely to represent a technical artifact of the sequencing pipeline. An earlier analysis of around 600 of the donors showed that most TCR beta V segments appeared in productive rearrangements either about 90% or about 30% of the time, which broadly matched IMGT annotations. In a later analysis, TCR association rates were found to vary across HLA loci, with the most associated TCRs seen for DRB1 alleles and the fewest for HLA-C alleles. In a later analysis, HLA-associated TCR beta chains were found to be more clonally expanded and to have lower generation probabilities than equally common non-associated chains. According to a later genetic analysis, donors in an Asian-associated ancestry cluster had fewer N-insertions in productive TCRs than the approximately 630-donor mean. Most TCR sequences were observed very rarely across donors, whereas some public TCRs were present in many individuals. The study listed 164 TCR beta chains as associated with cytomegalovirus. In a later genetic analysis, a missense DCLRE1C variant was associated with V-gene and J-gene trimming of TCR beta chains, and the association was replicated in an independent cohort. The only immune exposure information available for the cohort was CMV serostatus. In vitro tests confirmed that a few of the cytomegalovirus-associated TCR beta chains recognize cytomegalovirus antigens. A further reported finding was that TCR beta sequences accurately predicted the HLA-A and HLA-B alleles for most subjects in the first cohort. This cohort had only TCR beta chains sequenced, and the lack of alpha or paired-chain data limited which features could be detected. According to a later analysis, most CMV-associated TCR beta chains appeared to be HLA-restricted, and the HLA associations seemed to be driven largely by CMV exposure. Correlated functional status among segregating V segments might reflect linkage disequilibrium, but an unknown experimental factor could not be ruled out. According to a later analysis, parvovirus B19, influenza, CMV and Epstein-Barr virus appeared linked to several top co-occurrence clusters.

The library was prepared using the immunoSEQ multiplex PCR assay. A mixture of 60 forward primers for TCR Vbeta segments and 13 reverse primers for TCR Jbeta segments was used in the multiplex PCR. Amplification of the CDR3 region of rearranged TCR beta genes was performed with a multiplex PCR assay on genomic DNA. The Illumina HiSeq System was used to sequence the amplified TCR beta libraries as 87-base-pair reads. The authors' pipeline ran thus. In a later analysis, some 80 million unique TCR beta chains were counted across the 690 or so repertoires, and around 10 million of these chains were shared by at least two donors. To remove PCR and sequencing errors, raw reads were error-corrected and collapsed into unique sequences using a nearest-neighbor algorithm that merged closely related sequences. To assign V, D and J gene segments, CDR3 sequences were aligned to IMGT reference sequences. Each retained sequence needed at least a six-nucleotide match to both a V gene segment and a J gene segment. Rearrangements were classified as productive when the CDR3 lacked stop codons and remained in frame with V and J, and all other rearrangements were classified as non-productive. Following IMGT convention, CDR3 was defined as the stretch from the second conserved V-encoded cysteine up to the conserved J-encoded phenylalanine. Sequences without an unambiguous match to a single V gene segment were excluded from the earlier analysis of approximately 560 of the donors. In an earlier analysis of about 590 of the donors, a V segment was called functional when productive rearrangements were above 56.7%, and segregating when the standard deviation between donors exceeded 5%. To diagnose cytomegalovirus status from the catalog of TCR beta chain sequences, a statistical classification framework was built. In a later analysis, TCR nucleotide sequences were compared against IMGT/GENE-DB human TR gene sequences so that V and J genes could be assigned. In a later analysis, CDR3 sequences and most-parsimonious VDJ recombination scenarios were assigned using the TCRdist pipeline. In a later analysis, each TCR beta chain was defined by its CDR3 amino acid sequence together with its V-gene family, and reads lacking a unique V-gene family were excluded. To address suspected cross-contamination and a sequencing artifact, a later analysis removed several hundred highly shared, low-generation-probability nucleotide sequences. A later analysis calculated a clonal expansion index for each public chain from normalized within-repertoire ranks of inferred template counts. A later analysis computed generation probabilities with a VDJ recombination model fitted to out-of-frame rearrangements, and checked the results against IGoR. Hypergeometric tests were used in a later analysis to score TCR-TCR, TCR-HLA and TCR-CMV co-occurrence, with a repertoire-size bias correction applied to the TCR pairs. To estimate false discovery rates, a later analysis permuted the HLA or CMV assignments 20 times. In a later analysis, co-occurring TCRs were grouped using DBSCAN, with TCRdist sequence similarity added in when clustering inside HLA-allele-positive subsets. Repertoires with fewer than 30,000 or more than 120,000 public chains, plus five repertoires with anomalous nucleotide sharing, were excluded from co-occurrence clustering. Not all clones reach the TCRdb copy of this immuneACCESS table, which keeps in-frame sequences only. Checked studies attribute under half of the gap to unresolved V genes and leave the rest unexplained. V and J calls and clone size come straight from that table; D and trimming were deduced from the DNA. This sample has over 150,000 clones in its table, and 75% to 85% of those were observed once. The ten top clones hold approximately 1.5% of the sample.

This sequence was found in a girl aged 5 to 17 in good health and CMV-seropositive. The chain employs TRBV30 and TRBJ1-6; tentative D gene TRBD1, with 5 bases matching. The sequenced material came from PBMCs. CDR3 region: CAWTPLEGSSYNSPLHF. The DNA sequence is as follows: TGTGCCTGGACCCCACTGGAGGGGAGCTCCTATAATTCACCCCTCCACTTT.